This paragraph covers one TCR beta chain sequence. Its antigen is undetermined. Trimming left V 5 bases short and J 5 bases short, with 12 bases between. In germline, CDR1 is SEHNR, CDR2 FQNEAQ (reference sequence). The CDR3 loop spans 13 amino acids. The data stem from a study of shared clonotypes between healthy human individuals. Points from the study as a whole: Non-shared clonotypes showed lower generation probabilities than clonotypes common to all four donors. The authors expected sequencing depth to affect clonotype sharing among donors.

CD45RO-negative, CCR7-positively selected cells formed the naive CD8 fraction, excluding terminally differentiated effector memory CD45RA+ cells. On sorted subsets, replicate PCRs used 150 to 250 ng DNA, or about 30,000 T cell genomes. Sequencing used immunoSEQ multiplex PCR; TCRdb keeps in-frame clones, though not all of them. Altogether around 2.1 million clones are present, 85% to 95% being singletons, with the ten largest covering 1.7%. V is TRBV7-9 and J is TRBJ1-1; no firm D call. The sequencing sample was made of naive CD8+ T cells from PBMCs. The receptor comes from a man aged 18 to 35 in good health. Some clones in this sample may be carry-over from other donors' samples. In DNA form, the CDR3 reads TGTGCCAGCAGCGACACACTGATTACTGAAGCTTTCTTT. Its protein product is CASSDTLITEAFF.